This TCR beta chain derives from a study of cytomegalovirus exposure and HLA in healthy donors. Across the study: In an early release, HLA-typed donors contributed tens of millions of unique TCR sequences.

Details on this clone: The antigen is undetermined. A read error may produce the germline difference seen at one junction end. The sample contains more than one DNA sequence encoding this CDR3.

The PCR used 60 Vbeta and 13 Jbeta primers. Assay: immunoSEQ multiplex PCR; the TCRdb copy retains only in-frame clones and omits some. The table records tens of thousands of clones, around 81% of them present only once. CDR3 length equals 17 residues. Germline V CDR1 and CDR2: LNHDA, SQIVND (reference sequence). General observations from the study: Rarity characterized most TCR sequences, yet some public TCRs appeared in many donors. In a later analysis, specific HLA alleles were associated with 15,000 to 20,000 TCR beta sequences at a 0.05 false discovery rate. In an earlier analysis, about 87% or about 30%: the productive usage of most TCR beta V segments.

The sample taken for sequencing was PBMCs. This receptor was taken from a male donor in good health and CMV-seronegative. V usage is TRBV19 and J usage is TRBJ1-1; no clear D gene. The CDR3 sequence is CASSMRFDGEVGTEAFF. As DNA, the CDR3 is TGTGCCAGCAGTATGAGATTCGATGGAGAGGTCGGGACTGAAGCTTTCTTT. Full variable domain (missing parts from reference TRBV19 and TRBJ1-1): DGGITQSPKYLFRKEGQNVTLSCEQNLNHDAMYWYRQDPGQGLRLIYYSQIVNDFQKGDIAEGYSVSREKKESFPLTVTSAQKNPTAFYLCASSMRFDGEVGTEAFFGQGTRLTVV.